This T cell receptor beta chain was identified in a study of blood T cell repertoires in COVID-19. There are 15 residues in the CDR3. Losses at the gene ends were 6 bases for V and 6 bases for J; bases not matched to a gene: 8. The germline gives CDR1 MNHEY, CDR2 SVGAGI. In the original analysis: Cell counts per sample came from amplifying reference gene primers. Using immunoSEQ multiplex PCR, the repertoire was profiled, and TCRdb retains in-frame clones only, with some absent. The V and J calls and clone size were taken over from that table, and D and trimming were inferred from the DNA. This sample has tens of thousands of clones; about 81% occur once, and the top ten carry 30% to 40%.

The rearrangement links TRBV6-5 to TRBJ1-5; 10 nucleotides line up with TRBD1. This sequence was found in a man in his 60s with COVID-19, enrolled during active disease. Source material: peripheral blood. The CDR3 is CASSLRQGAGQPQHF. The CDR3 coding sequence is TGTGCCAGCAGCTTAAGACAGGGGGCAGGTCAGCCCCAGCATTTT.